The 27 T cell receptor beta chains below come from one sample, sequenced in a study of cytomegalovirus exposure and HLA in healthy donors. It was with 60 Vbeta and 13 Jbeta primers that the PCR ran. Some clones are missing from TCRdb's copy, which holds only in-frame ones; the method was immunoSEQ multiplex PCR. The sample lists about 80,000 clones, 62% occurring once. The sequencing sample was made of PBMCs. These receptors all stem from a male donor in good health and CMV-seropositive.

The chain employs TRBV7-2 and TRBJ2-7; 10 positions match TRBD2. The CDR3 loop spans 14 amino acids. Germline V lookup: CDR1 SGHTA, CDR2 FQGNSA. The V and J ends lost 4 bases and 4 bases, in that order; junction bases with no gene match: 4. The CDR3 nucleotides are TGTGCCAGCAGCTCCAGCGGGAGGGTTTACGAGCAGTACTTC. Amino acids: CASSSSGRVYEQYF. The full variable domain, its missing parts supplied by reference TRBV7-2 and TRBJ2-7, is GAGVSQSPSNKVTEKGKDVELRCDPISGHTALYWYRQSLGQGLEFLIYFQGNSAPDKSGLPSDRFSAERTGGSVSTLTIQRTQQEDSAVYLCASSSSGRVYEQYFGPGTRLTVT.

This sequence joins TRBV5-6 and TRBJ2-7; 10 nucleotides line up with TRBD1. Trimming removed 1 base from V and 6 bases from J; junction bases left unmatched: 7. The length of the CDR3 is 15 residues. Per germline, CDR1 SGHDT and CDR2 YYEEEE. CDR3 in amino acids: CASSLSGTGDFEQYF. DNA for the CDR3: TGTGCCAGCAGCTTGTCCGGGACAGGGGACTTCGAGCAGTACTTC.

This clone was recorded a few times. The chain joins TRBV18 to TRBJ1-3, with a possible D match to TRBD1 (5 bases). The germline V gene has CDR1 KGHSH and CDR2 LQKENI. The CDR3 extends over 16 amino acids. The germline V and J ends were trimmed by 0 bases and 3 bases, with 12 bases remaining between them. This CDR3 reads CASSPPSGTGGNTIYF. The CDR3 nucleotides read TGTGCCAGCTCACCACCGTCGGGGACTGGTGGAAACACCATATATTTT.

Written as DNA, the CDR3 is TGTGCCAGCAGTTACTCGAGGACAGGGAGGTACGAGCAGTACTTC. Residues: CASSYSRTGRYEQYF. The chain joins TRBV6-5 to TRBJ2-7; TRBD1 matches at 8 bases. Germline V lookup: CDR1 MNHEY, CDR2 SVGAGI. The CDR3 totals 15 residues. After removal of 0 bases from V and 4 bases from J, the junction contained 5 bases not matched to a gene.

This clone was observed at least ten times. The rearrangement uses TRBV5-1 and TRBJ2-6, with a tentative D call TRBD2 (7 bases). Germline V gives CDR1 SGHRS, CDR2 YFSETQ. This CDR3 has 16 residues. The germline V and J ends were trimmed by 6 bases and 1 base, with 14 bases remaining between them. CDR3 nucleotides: TGCGCCAGCAACAGGGAGGGGAGGTCTGGGGCCAACGTCCTGACTTTC. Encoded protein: CASNREGRSGANVLTF.

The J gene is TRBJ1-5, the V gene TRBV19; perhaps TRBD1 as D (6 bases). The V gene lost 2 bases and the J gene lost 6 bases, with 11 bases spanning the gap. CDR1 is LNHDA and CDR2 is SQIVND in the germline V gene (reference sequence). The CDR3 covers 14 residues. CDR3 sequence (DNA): TGTGCCAGTAGTATACAGGGGTCAGGTCAGCCCCAGCATTTT. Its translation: CASSIQGSGQPQHF.

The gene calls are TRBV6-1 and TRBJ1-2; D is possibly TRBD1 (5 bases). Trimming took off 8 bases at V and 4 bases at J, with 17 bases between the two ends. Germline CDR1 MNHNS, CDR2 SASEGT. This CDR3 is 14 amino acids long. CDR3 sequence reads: CASPRGAGGYGYTF. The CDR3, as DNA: TGTGCCAGCCCCCGCGGGGCTGGAGGCTATGGCTACACCTTC.

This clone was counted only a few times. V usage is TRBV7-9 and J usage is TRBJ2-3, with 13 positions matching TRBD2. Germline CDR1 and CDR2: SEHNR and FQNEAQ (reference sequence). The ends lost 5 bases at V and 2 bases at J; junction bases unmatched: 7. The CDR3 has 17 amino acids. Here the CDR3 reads CASSPRLAGGNTDTQYF. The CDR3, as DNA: TGTGCCAGCAGCCCGAGACTAGCGGGGGGCAACACAGATACGCAGTATTTT. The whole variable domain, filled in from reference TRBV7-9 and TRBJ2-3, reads DTGVSQNPRHKITKRGQNVTFRCDPISEHNRLYWYRQTLGQGPEFLTYFQNEAQLEKSRLLSDRFSAERPKGSFSTLEIQRTEQGDSAMYLCASSPRLAGGNTDTQYFGPGTRLTVL.

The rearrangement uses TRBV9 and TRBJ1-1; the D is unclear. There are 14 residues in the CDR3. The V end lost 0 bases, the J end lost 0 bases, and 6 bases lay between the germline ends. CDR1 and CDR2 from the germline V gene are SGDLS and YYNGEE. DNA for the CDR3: TGTGCCAGCAGCGTAGCCGGGTTGAACACTGAAGCTTTCTTT. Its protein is CASSVAGLNTEAFF. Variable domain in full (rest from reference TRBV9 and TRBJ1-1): DSGVTQTPKHLITATGQRVTLRCSPRSGDLSVYWYQQSLDQGLQFLIQYYNGEERAKGNILERFSAQQFPDLHSELNLSSLELGDSALYFCASSVAGLNTEAFFGQGTRLTVV.

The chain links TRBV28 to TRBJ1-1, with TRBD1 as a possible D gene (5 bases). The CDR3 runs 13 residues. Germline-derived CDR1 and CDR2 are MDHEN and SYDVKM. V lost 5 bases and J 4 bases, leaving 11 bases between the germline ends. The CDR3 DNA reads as TGTGCCAGCAGTGTCGGGAGGGGCACTGAAGCTTTCTTT. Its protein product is CASSVGRGTEAFF. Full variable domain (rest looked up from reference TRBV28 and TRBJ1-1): DVKVTQSSRYLVKRTGEKVFLECVQDMDHENMFWYRQDPGLGLRLIYFSYDVKMKEKGDIPEGYSVSREKKERFSLILESASTNQTSMYLCASSVGRGTEAFFGQGTRLTVV.

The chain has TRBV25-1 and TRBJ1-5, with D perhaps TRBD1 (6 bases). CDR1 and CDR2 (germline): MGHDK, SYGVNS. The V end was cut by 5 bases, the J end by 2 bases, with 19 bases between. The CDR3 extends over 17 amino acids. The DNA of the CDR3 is TGTGCCAGCAGTTCCGGGACATTCTTTCAGGGCAATCAGCCCCAGCATTTT. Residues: CASSSGTFFQGNQPQHF. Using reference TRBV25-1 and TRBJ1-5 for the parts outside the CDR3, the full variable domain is EADIYQTPRYLVIGTGKKITLECSQTMGHDKMYWYQQDPGMELHLIHYSYGVNSTEKGDLSSESTVSRIRTEHFPLTLESARPSHTSQYLCASSSGTFFQGNQPQHFGDGTRLSIL.

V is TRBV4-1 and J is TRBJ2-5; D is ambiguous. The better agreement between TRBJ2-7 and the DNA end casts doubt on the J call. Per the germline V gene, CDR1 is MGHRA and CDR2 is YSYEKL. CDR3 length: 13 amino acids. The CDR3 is CASSQEDSYEQYF. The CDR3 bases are TGCGCCAGCAGCCAAGAGGACTCCTACGAGCAGTACTTC.

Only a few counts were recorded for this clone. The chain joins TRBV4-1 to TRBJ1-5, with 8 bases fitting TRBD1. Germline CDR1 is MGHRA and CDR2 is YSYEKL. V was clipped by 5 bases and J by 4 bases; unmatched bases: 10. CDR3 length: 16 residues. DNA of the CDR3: TGCGCCAGCAGCAACCTTGGACAGGGCGGGAATCAGCCCCAGCATTTT. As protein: CASSNLGQGGNQPQHF.

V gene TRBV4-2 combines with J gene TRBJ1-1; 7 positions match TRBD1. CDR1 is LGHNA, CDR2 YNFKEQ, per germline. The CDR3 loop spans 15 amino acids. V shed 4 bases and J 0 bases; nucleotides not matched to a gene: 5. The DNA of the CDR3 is TGTGCCAGCAGCCTGGGGGACAGTTTGAACACTGAAGCTTTCTTT. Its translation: CASSLGDSLNTEAFF.

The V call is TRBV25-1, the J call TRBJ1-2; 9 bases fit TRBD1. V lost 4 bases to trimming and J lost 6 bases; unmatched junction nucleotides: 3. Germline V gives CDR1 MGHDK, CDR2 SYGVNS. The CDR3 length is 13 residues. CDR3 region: CASSARQGDGYTF. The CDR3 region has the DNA TGTGCCAGCAGTGCCCGACAGGGGGATGGCTACACCTTC.

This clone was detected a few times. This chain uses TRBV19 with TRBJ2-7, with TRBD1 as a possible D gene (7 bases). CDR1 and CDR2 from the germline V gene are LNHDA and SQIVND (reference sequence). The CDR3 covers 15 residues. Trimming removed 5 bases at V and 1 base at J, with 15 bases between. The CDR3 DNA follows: TGTGCCAGTAGTGTGCAGGGGGGAGGATCCTACGAGCAGTACTTC. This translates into CASSVQGGGSYEQYF.

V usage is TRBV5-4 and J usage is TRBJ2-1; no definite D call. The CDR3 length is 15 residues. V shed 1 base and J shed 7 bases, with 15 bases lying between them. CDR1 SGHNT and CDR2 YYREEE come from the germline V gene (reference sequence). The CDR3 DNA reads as TGTGCCAGCAGCTTGCCTGGGCCCCTCGAGAATGAGCAGTTCTTC. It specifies CASSLPGPLENEQFF.

CDR3 nucleotide sequence: TGTGCCAGCAGCGTCTCAGGGGGGTTTTTACGGGGCTACACCTTC. Translation gives CASSVSGGFLRGYTF. The chain has TRBV9 and TRBJ1-2; 7 nucleotides match TRBD1. Germline CDR1 SGDLS, CDR2 YYNGEE. Trimming removed 2 bases from V and 8 bases from J; junction bases left unmatched: 12. The CDR3 extends over 15 amino acids. Together with reference TRBV9 and TRBJ1-2, the CDR3 gives the full variable domain: DSGVTQTPKHLITATGQRVTLRCSPRSGDLSVYWYQQSLDQGLQFLIQYYNGEERAKGNILERFSAQQFPDLHSELNLSSLELGDSALYFCASSVSGGFLRGYTFGSGTRLTVV.

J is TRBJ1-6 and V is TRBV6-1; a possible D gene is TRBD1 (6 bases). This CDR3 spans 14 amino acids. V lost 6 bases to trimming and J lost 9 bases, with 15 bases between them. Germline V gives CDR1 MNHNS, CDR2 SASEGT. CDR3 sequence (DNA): TGTGCCAGCAGCGTGGCGGGGGGCGGTTCACCCCTCCACTTT. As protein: CASSVAGGGSPLHF.

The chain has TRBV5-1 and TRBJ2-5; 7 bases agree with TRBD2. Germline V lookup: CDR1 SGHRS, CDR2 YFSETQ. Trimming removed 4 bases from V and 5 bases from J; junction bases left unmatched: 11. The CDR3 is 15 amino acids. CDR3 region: CASSPRGAGRETQYF. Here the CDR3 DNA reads TGCGCCAGCAGCCCGAGGGGAGCGGGGAGGGAGACCCAGTACTTC. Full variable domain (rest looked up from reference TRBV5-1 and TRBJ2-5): KAGVTQTPRYLIKTRGQQVTLSCSPISGHRSVSWYQQTPGQGLQFLFEYFSETQRNKGNFPGRFSGRQFSNSRSEMNVSTLELGDSALYLCASSPRGAGRETQYFGPGTRLLVL.

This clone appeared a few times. Written as DNA, the CDR3 is TGCAGCGTCCGTGTGGGCGATACGCAGTATTTT. Protein: CSVRVGDTQYF. The chain combines TRBV29-1 with TRBJ2-3; D gene unclear. CDR3 size: 11 residues. The V end lost 6 bases, the J end lost 6 bases, and 10 bases lay between the germline ends. Germline V gene sequence: CDR1 SQVTM, CDR2 ANQGSEA.

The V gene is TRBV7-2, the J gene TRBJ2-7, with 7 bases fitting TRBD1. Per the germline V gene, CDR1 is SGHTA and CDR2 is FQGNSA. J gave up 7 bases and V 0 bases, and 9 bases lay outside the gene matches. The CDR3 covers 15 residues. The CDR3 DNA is TGTGCCAGCAGCTTAGCGATAGGGGGCGCGGGTGAGCAGTACTTC. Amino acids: CASSLAIGGAGEQYF.

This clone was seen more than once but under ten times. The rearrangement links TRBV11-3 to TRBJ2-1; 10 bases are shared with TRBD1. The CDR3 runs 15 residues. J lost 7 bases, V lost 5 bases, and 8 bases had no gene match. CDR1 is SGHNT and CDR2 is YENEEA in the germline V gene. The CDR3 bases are TGTGCCAGCAGCCGTTCAGGGACAGGGGATAATGAGCAGTTCTTC. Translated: CASSRSGTGDNEQFF. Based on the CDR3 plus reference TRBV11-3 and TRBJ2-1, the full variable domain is EAGVVQSPRYKIIEKKQPVAFWCNPISGHNTLYWYLQNLGQGPELLIRYENEEAVDDSQLPKDRFSAERLKGVDSTLKIQPAELGDSAVYLCASSRSGTGDNEQFFGPGTRLTVL.

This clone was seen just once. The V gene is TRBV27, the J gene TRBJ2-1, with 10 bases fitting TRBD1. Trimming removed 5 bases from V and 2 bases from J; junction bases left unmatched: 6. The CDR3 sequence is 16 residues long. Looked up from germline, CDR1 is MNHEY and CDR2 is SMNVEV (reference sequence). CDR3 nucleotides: TGTGCCAGCAGTGGGGGACAGGGGCTAGCCTACAATGAGCAGTTCTTC. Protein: CASSGGQGLAYNEQFF.

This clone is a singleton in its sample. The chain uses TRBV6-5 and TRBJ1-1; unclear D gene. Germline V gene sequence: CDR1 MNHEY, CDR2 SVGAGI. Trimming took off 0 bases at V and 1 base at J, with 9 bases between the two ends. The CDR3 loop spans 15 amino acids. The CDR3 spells CASSYSSGGNTEAFF. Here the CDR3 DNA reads TGTGCCAGCAGTTACTCGTCGGGTGGGAACACTGAAGCTTTCTTT.

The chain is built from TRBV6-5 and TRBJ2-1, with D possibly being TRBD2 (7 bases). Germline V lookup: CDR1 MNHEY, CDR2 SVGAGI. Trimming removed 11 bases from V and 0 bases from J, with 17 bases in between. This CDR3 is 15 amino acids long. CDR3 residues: CAARGGGPSYNEQFF. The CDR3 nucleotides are TGTGCCGCCAGGGGCGGGGGCCCCTCCTACAATGAGCAGTTCTTC.

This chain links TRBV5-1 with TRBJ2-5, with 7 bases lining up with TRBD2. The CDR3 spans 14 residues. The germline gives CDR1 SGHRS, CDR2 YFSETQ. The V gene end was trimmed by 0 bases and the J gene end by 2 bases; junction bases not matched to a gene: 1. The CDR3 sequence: CASSLGEGQETQYF. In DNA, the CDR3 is TGCGCCAGCAGCTTGGGGGAGGGTCAAGAGACCCAGTACTTC.